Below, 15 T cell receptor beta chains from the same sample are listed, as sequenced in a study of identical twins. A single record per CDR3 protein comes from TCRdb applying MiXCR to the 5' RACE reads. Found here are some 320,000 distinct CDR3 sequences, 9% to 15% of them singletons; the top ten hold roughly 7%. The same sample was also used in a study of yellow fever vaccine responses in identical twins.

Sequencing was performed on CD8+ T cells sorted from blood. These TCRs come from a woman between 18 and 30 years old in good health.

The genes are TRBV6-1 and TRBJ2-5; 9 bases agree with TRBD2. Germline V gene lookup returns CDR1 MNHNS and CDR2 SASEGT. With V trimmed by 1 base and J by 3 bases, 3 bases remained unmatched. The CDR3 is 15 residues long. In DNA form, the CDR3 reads TGTGCCAGCAGTGAAGTGGCGGGAGGGGAAGAGACCCAGTACTTC. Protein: CASSEVAGGEETQYF.

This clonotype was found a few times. In DNA, the CDR3 is TGTGCCACCAAAGGGGGCACTGAAGCTTTCTTT. Its translation: CATKGGTEAFF. V gene TRBV10-3 combines with J gene TRBJ1-1, with D tentatively TRBD1 (6 bases). V was pared by 10 bases and J by 4 bases, with 10 bases between. Per germline, CDR1 ENHRY and CDR2 SYGVKD. The CDR3 totals 11 residues.

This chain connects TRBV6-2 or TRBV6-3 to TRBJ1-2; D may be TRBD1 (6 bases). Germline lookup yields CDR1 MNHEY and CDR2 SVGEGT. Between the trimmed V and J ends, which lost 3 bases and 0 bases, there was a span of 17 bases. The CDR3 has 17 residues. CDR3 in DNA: TGTGCCAGCAGTTATCCCCCTGGACAGCGGACTAACTATGGCTACACCTTC. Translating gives CASSYPPGQRTNYGYTF.

The chain's CDR3 is CASSEAGLAGVADTQYF. The CDR3 nucleotides are TGTGCCAGCAGCGAAGCTGGACTAGCGGGAGTGGCAGATACGCAGTATTTT. The chain recombines TRBV4-2 with TRBJ2-3; 13 positions agree with TRBD2. Trimming at V came to 5 bases and at J to 4 bases, leaving 9 bases not matched to a gene. Germline-derived CDR1 and CDR2 are LGHNA and YNFKEQ. The CDR3 is 17 amino acids.

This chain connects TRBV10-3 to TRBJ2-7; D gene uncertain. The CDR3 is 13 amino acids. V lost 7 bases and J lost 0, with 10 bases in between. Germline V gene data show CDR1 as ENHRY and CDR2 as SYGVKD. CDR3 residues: CAIKVSSSYEQYF. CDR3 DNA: TGTGCCATCAAGGTCTCGAGCTCCTACGAGCAGTACTTC.

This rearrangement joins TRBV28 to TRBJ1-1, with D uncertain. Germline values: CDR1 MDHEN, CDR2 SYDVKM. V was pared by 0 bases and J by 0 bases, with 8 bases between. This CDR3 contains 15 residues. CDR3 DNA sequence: TGTGCCAGCAGTTTATGGCTCGGACTGAACACTGAAGCTTTCTTT. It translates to CASSLWLGLNTEAFF.

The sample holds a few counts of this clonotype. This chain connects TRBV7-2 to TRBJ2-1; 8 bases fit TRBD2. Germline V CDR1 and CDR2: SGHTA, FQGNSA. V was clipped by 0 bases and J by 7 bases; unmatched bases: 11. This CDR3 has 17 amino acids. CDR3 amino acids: CASSLAGSGGPGNEQFF. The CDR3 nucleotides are TGTGCCAGCAGCTTAGCGGGGAGCGGGGGACCGGGGAATGAGCAGTTCTTC.

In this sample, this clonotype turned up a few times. CDR3: CASSLDQGLGNEQFF. In nucleotides, the CDR3 is TGTGCCAGCAGCTTAGATCAGGGACTAGGGAATGAGCAGTTCTTC. This sequence joins TRBV11-2 and TRBJ2-1; TRBD2 aligns across 8 bases. V lost 0 bases to trimming and J lost 7 bases; unmatched junction nucleotides: 5. The CDR3 length is 15 residues. Germline lookup yields CDR1 SGHAT and CDR2 FQNNGV.

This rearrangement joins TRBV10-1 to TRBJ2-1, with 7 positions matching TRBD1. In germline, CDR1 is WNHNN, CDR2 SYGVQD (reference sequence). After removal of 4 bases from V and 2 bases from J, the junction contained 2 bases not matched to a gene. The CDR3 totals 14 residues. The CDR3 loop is CASSGDSTYNEQFF. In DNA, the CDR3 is TGCGCCAGCAGTGGGGACAGTACCTACAATGAGCAGTTCTTC.

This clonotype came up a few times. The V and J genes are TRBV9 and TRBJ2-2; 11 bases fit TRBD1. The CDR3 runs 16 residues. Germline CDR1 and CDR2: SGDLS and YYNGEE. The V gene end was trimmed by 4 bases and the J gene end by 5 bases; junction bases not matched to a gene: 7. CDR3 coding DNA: TGTGCCAGCAGCCTGCTTGGGACAGGGGGGACCGGGGAGCTGTTTTTT. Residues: CASSLLGTGGTGELFF.

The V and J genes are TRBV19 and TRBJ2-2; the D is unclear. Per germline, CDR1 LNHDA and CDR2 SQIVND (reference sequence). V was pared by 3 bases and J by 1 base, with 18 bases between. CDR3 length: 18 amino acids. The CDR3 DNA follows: TGTGCCAGTAGTATTTCTAAGGATCGGCTGGTGAACACCGGGGAGCTGTTTTTT. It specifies CASSISKDRLVNTGELFF.

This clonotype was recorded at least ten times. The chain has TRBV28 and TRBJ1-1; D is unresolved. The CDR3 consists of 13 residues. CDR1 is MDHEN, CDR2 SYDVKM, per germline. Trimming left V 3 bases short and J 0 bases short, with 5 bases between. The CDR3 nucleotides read TGTGCCAGCAGTTTGGACGTGAACACTGAAGCTTTCTTT. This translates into CASSLDVNTEAFF.

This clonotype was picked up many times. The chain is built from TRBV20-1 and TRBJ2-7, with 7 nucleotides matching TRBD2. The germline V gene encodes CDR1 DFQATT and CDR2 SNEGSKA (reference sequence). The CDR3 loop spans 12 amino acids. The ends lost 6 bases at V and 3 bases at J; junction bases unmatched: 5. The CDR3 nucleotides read TGCAGTGCCGCCGGACTAGACTACGAGCAGTACTTC. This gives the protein CSAAGLDYEQYF.

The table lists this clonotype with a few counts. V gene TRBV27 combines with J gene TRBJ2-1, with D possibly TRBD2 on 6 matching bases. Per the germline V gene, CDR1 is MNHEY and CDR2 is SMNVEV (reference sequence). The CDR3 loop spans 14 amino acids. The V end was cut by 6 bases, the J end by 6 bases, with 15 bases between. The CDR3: CASSSLTGVNEQFF. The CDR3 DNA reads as TGTGCCAGCAGCTCCCTTACGGGGGTCAATGAGCAGTTCTTC.

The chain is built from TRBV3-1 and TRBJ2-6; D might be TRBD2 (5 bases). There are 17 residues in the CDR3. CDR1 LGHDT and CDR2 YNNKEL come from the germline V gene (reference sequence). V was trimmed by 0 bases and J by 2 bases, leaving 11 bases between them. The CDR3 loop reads CASSQEDGIPGANVLTF. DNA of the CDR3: TGTGCCAGCAGCCAAGAAGACGGGATCCCTGGGGCCAACGTCCTGACTTTC.